A single sample gave rise to the 14 T cell receptor beta chains below, sequenced in a study of high-grade serous ovarian cancer treatment subgroups (dated by TCRdb to the early 2020s). Tumor samples were obtained before definitive surgery or chemotherapy. The library was produced with the immunoSEQ multiplex PCR assay. Imported from immuneACCESS, the table was reduced by TCRdb to in-frame sequences with V and J called. These copies leave out some clones; in studies compared against another copy, an unresolved V gene accounts for under half, and the cause of the remainder is not known. The sample data list some 27,000 clones, and under 90% of these were observed just once. The leading ten clones occupy 2% to 2.5% of the sample. Sequencing was done on a sample of tumor tissue. The receptors stem from a human donor with high-grade serous ovarian cancer.

V gene TRBV25-1 combines with J gene TRBJ2-7, with D unresolved. Trimming took 1 base from V and 4 from J, leaving 2 bases between them. The CDR3 extends over 11 amino acids. Germline V gene lookup returns CDR1 MGHDK and CDR2 SYGVNS. CDR3 sequence reads: CASSESYEQYF. CDR3 coding DNA: TGTGCCAGCAGTGAATCGTACGAGCAGTACTTC.

This clone appeared a single time. This chain connects TRBV25-1 to TRBJ2-1, with TRBD2 matching over 10 bases. Germline trimming cut 7 bases from V and 3 bases from J; bases unmatched to any gene: 6. This CDR3 has 15 amino acids. Per germline, CDR1 MGHDK and CDR2 SYGVNS. The CDR3 DNA reads TGTGCCAGCAATGAGCGGGAGGGTATCTACAATGAGCAGTTCTTC. It codes for CASNEREGIYNEQFF.

CDR3 nucleotide sequence: TGTGCCAGCAGCTTAGAAGTGACTAGCGGCAATGAGCAGTTCTTC. Translated: CASSLEVTSGNEQFF. The chain carries TRBV7-6 and TRBJ2-1; TRBD2 aligns across 9 bases. This CDR3 contains 15 residues. V shed 1 base and J 6 bases; nucleotides not matched to a gene: 4. Per the germline V gene, CDR1 is SGHVS and CDR2 is FNYEAQ.

The chain has TRBV10-2 and TRBJ1-5; the D is unclear. Germline CDR1 and CDR2: WSHSY and SAAADI. The V end lost 2 bases, the J end lost 5 bases, and 10 bases lay between the germline ends. This CDR3 comprises 14 residues. The chain's CDR3 is CASSEVEMYQPQHF. DNA for the CDR3: TGCGCCAGCAGTGAGGTAGAGATGTATCAGCCCCAGCATTTT.

The gene calls are TRBV28 and TRBJ1-1; D is uncertain. The CDR3 consists of 11 residues. The germline CDR1 and CDR2 sequences are MDHEN and SYDVKM. Trimming took off 5 bases at V and 8 bases at J, with 9 bases between the two ends. The CDR3: CASSRTREAFF. The CDR3 DNA reads as TGTGCCAGCAGTAGGACCCGAGAAGCTTTCTTT. The full variable domain, rest sourced from reference TRBV28 and TRBJ1-1, is DVKVTQSSRYLVKRTGEKVFLECVQDMDHENMFWYRQDPGLGLRLIYFSYDVKMKEKGDIPEGYSVSREKKERFSLILESASTNQTSMYLCASSRTREAFFGQGTRLTVV.

The chain carries TRBV6-6 and TRBJ2-7; D is unclear. V lost 0 bases, J lost 2 bases, and 8 bases lay in between. The germline V gene has CDR1 MNHNY and CDR2 SVGAGI (reference sequence). The CDR3 runs 14 residues. CDR3 sequence reads: CASSYSVSAYEQYF. CDR3 in DNA: TGTGCCAGCAGTTACTCGGTCAGCGCCTACGAGCAGTACTTC.

The V gene is TRBV30, the J gene TRBJ1-1; 9 bases line up with TRBD1. CDR1 is GTSNPN and CDR2 is SVGIG in the germline V gene (reference sequence). The CDR3 runs 12 residues. Losses at the gene ends were 1 base for V and 6 bases for J; bases not matched to a gene: 0. CDR3 in DNA: TGTGCCTGGAGTGGACAGGGGGCTGAAGCTTTCTTT. Encoded protein: CAWSGQGAEAFF.

The chain uses TRBV5-5 and TRBJ2-3; a possible D gene is TRBD2 (6 bases). Germline-derived CDR1 and CDR2 are SGHKS and YYEKEE (reference sequence). This CDR3 has 14 amino acids. V was shortened by 2 bases and J by 1 base, with 8 bases between the two germline ends. CDR3 sequence: CASSLGGGTDTQYF. CDR3 nucleotide sequence: TGTGCCAGCAGCTTAGGCGGGGGCACAGATACGCAGTATTTT.

Sample share makes this clone medium-sized (0.01 to 0.1%). The chain carries TRBV7-9 and TRBJ2-2; TRBD1 aligns across 7 bases. Trimming cost V 10 bases and J 6 bases; bases outside gene matches: 8. Germline assignment: CDR1 SEHNR and CDR2 FQNEAQ (reference sequence). This CDR3 has 13 residues. The CDR3 here is CANDREPAGELFF. Here the CDR3 DNA reads TGTGCCAACGACAGGGAACCGGCCGGGGAGCTGTTTTTT. The complete variable domain, with remaining parts taken from reference TRBV7-9 and TRBJ2-2, reads DTGVSQNPRHKITKRGQNVTFRCDPISEHNRLYWYRQTLGQGPEFLTYFQNEAQLEKSRLLSDRFSAERPKGSFSTLEIQRTEQGDSAMYLCANDREPAGELFFGEGSRLTVL.

The rearrangement uses TRBV29-1 and TRBJ2-2; 10 positions agree with TRBD1. The CDR3 has 15 residues. V dropped 6 bases and J dropped 5; count of bases not matched to a gene: 9. Germline loops: CDR1 SQVTM, CDR2 ANQGSEA. The CDR3 bases are TGCAGCGTGGGGAGAAGACAGGGGGCGACCGGGGAGCTGTTTTTT. Translated, it gives CSVGRRQGATGELFF.

The chain couples TRBV28 to TRBJ2-5; 9 nucleotides line up with TRBD2. J lost 4 bases, V lost 4 bases, and 4 bases had no gene match. The CDR3 is 14 residues long. Germline V gives CDR1 MDHEN, CDR2 SYDVKM. CDR3 DNA: TGTGCCAGCAGTTCTCTAGCGGGGCCAGAGACCCAGTACTTC. Protein: CASSSLAGPETQYF.

This chain links TRBV29-1 with TRBJ2-1; D perhaps matches TRBD2 (6 bases). The CDR3 contains 14 residues. Germline V lookup: CDR1 SQVTM, CDR2 ANQGSEA. Trimming pared 6 bases from V and 3 bases from J, leaving 15 bases between. CDR3 amino acids: CSVATSRGYNEQFF. The CDR3 coding sequence is TGCAGCGTAGCGACTAGTAGAGGCTACAATGAGCAGTTCTTC.

The V and J genes are TRBV11-2 and TRBJ2-7; 9 positions match TRBD2. CDR1 and CDR2 (germline): SGHAT, FQNNGV. The CDR3 sequence is 16 residues long. The V gene end was trimmed by 1 base and the J gene end by 1 base; junction bases not matched to a gene: 5. CDR3 in amino acids: CASSLGGGRGSYEQYF. The CDR3 bases are TGTGCCAGCAGCTTAGGGGGCGGGAGGGGATCCTACGAGCAGTACTTC.

This clone was recorded once. The V call is TRBV11-2, the J call TRBJ2-7; 11 bases agree with TRBD2. Germline V gene lookup returns CDR1 SGHAT and CDR2 FQNNGV. V lost 3 bases, J lost 4 bases, and 5 bases stayed unmatched. The CDR3 runs to 15 residues. CDR3 residues: CASSFTSGSYYEQYF. In DNA form, the CDR3 reads TGTGCCAGCAGCTTTACTAGCGGGAGTTATTACGAGCAGTACTTC. Full variable domain (missing parts from reference TRBV11-2 and TRBJ2-7): EAGVAQSPRYKIIEKRQSVAFWCNPISGHATLYWYQQILGQGPKLLIQFQNNGVVDDSQLPKDRFSAERLKGVDSTLKIQPAKLEDSAVYLCASSFTSGSYYEQYFGPGTRLTVT.